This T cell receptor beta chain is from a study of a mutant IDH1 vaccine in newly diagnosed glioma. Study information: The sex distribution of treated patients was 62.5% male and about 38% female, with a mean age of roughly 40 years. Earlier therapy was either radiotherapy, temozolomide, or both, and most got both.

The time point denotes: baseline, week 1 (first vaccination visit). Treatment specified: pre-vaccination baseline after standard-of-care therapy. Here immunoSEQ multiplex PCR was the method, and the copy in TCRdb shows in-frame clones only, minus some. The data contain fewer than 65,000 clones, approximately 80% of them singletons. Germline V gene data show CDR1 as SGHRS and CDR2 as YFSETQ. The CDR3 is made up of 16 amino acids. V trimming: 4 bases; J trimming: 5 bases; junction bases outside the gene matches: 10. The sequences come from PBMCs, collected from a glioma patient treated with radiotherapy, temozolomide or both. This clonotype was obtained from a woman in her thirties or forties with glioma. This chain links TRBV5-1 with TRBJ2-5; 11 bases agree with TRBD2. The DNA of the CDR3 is TGCGCCAGCAGCACCACAGGACTAGCGGGTAGGGAGACCCAGTACTTC. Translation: CASSTTGLAGRETQYF.